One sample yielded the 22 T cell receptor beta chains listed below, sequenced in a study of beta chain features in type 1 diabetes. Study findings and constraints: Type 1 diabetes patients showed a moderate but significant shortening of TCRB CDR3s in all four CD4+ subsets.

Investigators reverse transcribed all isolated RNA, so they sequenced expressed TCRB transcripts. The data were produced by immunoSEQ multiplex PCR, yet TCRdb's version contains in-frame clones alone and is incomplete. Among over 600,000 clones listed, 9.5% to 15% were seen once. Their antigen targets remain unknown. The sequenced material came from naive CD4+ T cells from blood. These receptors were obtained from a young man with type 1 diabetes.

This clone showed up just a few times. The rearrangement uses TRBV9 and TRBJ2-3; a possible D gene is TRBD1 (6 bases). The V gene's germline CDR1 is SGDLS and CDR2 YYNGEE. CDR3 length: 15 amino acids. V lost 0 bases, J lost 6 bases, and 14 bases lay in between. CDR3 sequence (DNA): TGTGCCAGCAGCGTAGAGGGCAGGGGTCAGGATACGCAGTATTTT. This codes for CASSVEGRGQDTQYF.

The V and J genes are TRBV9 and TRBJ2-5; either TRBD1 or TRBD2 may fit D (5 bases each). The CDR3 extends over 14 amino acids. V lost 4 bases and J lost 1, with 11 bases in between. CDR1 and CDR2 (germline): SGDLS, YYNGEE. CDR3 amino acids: CASSPRDPQETQYF. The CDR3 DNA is TGTGCCAGCAGCCCCCGGGACCCCCAAGAGACCCAGTACTTC. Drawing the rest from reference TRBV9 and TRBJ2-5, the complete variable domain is DSGVTQTPKHLITATGQRVTLRCSPRSGDLSVYWYQQSLDQGLQFLIQYYNGEERAKGNILERFSAQQFPDLHSELNLSSLELGDSALYFCASSPRDPQETQYFGPGTRLLVL.

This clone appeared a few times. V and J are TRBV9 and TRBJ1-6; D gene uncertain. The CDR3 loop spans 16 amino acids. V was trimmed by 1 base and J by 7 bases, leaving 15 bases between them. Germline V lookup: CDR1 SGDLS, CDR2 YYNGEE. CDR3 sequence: CASSVFSATENSPLHF. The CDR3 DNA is TGTGCCAGCAGCGTATTCTCTGCAACCGAGAATTCACCCCTCCACTTT.

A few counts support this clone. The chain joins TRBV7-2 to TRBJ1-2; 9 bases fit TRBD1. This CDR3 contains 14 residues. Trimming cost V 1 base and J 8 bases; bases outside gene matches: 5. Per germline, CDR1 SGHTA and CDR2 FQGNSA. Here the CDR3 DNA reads TGTGCCAGCAGCTTAGAGGGACAGGGTTCGGGCTACACCTTC. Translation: CASSLEGQGSGYTF.

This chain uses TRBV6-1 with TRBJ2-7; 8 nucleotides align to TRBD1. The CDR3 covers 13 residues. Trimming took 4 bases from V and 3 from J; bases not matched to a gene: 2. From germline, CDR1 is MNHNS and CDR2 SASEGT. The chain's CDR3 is CASSADRDYEQYF. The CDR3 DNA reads TGTGCCAGCAGTGCGGACAGGGACTACGAGCAGTACTTC.

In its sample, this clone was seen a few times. The CDR3 loop is CASSGGGPVEADTQYF. The CDR3, as DNA: TGTGCCAGCAGCGGCGGGGGGCCCGTCGAGGCAGATACGCAGTATTTT. The V and J genes are TRBV5-6 and TRBJ2-3; 8 positions agree with TRBD2. CDR1 and CDR2 (germline): SGHDT, YYEEEE. This CDR3 contains 16 residues. V lost 4 bases and J lost 4; bases outside the gene matches: 11.

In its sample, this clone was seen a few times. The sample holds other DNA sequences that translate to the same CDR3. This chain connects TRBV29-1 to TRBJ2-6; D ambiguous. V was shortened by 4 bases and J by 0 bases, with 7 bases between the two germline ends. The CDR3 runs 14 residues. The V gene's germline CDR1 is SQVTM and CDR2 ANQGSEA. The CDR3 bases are TGCAGCGTTGGAAGTAACTCTGGGGCCAACGTCCTGACTTTC. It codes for CSVGSNSGANVLTF. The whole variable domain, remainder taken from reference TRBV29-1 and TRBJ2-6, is SAVISQKPSRDICQRGTSLTIQCQVDSQVTMMFWYRQQPGQSLTLIATANQGSEATYESGFVIDKFPISRPNLTFSTLTVSNMSPEDSSIYLCSVGSNSGANVLTFGAGSRLTVL.

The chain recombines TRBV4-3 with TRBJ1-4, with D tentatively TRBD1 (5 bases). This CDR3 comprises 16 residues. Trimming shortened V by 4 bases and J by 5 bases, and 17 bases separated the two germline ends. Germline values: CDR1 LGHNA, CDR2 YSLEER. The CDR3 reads CASSPRGETVNEKLFF. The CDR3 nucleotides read TGCGCCAGCAGCCCCCGGGGGGAGACAGTAAATGAAAAACTGTTTTTT.

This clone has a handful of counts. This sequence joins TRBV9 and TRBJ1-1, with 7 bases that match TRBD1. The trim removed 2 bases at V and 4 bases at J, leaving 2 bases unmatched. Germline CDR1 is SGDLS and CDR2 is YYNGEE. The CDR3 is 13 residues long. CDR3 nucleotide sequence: TGTGCCAGCAGCGTGACAGGGATCACTGAAGCTTTCTTT. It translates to CASSVTGITEAFF.

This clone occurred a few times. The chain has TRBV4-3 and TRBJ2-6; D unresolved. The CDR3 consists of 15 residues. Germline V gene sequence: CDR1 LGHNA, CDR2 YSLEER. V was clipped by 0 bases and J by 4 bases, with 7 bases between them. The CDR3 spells CASSQDARGANVLTF. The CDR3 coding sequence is TGCGCCAGCAGCCAAGATGCCCGGGGGGCCAACGTCCTGACTTTC.

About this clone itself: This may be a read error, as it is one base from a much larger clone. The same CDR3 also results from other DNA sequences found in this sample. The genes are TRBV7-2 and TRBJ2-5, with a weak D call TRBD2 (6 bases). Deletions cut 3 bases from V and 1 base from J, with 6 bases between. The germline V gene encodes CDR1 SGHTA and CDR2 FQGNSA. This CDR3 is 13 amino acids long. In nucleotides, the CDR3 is TGTGCCAGCAGCTTCGGGGGCCAAGAGACCCAGTACTTC. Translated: CASSFGGQETQYF.

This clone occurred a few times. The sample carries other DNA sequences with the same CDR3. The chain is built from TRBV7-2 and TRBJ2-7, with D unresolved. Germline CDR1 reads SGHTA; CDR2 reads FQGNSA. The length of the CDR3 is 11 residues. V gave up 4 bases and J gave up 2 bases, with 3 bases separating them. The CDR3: CASSSAYEQYF. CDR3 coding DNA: TGTGCCAGCAGCTCTGCCTACGAGCAGTACTTC.

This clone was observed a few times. CDR3 region: CASSQSINRKNTEAFF. The CDR3 nucleotides are TGCGCCAGCAGCCAATCGATCAACAGGAAGAACACTGAAGCTTTCTTT. The chain combines TRBV4-3 with TRBJ1-1; D is possibly TRBD1 (5 bases). The CDR3 totals 16 residues. The germline V and J ends were trimmed by 2 bases and 1 base, with 14 bases remaining between them. CDR1 and CDR2 from the germline V gene are LGHNA and YSLEER.

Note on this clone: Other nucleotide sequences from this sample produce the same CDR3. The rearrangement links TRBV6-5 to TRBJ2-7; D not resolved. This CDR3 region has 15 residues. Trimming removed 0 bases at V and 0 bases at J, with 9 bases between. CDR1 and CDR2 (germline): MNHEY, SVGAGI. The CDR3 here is CASSYSTGGSYEQYF. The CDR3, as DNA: TGTGCCAGCAGTTACTCGACCGGCGGCTCCTACGAGCAGTACTTC.

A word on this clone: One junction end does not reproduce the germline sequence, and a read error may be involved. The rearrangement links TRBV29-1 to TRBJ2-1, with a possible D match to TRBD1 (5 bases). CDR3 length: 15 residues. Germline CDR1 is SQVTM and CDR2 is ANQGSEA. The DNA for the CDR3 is TGCTGCGTTGAAGGAGAGACAGCCCACCTAAATGAGCAGTTCTTC. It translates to CCVEGETAHLNEQFF.

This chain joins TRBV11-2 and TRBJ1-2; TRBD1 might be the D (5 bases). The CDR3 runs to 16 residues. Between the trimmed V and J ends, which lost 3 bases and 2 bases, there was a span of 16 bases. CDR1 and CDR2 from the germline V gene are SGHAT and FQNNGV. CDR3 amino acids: CASSLDSGAGNYGYTF. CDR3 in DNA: TGTGCCAGCAGCTTGGACTCCGGGGCAGGGAACTATGGCTACACCTTC.

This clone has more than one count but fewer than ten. CDR3 DNA: TGTGCCAGCAGTGAATACCGGGAGAACACTGAAGCTTTCTTT. As protein: CASSEYRENTEAFF. The V and J genes are TRBV6-1 and TRBJ1-1; D is unresolved. V was pared by 2 bases and J by 1 base, with 8 bases between. The CDR3 consists of 14 residues. Germline loops: CDR1 MNHNS, CDR2 SASEGT.

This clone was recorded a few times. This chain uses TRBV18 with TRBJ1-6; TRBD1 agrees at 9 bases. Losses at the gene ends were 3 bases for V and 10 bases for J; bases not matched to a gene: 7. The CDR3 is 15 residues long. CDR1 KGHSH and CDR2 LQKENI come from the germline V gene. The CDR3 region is CASSPSPGQGSPLHF. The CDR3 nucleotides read TGTGCCAGCTCACCCTCGCCGGGACAGGGATCACCCCTCCACTTT.

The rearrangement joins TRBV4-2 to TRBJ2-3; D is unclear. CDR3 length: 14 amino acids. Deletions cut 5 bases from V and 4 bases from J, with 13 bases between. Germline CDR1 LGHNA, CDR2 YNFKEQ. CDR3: CASSFGPRPDTQYF. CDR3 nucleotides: TGTGCCAGCAGCTTCGGCCCTCGCCCAGATACGCAGTATTTT.

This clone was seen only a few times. DNA for the CDR3: TGTGCCAGTAGTATTTTGCAGGGGAGTTATGAGCAGTTCTTC. Translated: CASSILQGSYEQFF. V and J are TRBV19 and TRBJ2-1, with D tentatively TRBD1 (6 bases). Between the trimmed V and J ends, which lost 3 bases and 8 bases, there was a span of 14 bases. The germline CDR1 and CDR2 sequences are LNHDA and SQIVND (reference sequence). CDR3 length: 14 amino acids.

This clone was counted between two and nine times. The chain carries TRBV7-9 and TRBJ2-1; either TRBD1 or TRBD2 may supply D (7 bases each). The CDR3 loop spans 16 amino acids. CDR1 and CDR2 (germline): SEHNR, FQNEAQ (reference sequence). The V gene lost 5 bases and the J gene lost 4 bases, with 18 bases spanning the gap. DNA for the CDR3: TGTGCCAGCAGCCCCCAATTTCAGGGGGGGTACAATGAGCAGTTCTTC. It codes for CASSPQFQGGYNEQFF.

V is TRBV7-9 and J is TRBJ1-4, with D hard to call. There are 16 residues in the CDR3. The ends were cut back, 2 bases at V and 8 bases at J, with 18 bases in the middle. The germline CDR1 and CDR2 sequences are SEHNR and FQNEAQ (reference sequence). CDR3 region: CASSLSLTSVPEKLFF. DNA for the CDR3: TGTGCCAGCAGCTTATCCTTGACCTCAGTGCCAGAAAAACTGTTTTTT.